This T cell receptor (beta chain) is from a study of OX40 agonist ivuxolimab in advanced cancers. A word on this clone: Its antigen is still unknown.

Germline loops: CDR1 LNHDA, CDR2 SQIVND (reference sequence). CDR3 length equals 14 residues. V was clipped by 6 bases and J by 0 bases, with 11 bases between them. Points from the study as a whole: Clonal expansion by week 6 occurred in CD4+ and CD8+ blood T cells (at 0.1 to 3.0 mg/kg).

Only in-frame clones appear in the TCRdb table, and some are missing; sequencing was by immunoSEQ multiplex PCR. Of around 63,000 clones in the sample, over 90% were seen once. The sample consisted of CD4+ or CD8+ T cells sorted from blood, taken in a trial of the OX40 agonist ivuxolimab. The J gene is TRBJ1-1, the V gene TRBV19; tentatively, D is TRBD1 (6 bases). The receptor was isolated from an adult with an advanced solid tumor such as melanoma, head and neck, liver or kidney cancer. CDR3 bases: TGTGCCAGTAGCGACTCAGGGGTGAACACTGAAGCTTTCTTT. Its translation is CASSDSGVNTEAFF.